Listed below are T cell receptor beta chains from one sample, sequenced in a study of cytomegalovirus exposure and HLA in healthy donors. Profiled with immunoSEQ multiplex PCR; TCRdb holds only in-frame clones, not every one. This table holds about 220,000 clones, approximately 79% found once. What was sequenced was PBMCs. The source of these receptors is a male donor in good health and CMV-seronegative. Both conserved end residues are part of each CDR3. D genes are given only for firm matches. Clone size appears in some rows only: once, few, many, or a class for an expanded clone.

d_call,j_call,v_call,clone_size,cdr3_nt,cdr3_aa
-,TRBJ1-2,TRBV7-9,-,TGTTCCAGCAGCTACTCCCCGGGGATGGTGGTCGACACCTTC,CSSSYSPGMVVDTF
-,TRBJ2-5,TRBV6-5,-,TGTGCCAGCAGTTACACTAGACTACTAGTAGGGACCCAGTACTTC,CASSYTRLLVGTQYF
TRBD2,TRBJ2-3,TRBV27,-,TGTGCCAGCATCTCATTAGCGGGAAGGACAGATACGCAGTATTTT,CASISLAGRTDTQYF
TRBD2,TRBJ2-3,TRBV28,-,TGTGCCAGCACCGAAGGGACTAGCGGGACCTCCCAACAGGATACGCAGTATTTT,CASTEGTSGTSQQDTQYF
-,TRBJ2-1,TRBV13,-,TGTGCCAGCAGCCTTCTGACTTTCAGCTCCTACAATGAGCAGTTCTTC,CASSLLTFSSYNEQFF
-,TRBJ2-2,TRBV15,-,TGTGCCACCAGCACAGGGTTGGGACTGGACGCCGGGGAGCTGTTTTTT,CATSTGLGLDAGELFF
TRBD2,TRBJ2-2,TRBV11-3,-,TGTGCCAGCAGCTTAGAAAACTGGCGGGAGGGTACCGAGGAGCTGTTTTTT,CASSLENWREGTEELFF
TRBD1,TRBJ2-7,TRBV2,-,TGTGCCAGCAATGAGAACCGGGACAGGGCCTACGAGCAGTACTTC,CASNENRDRAYEQYF
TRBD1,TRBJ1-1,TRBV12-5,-,TGTGCTAGTGGTTGGGACAGCATGAACACTGAAGCTTTCTTT,CASGWDSMNTEAFF
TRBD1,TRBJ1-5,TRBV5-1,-,TGCGCCAGCAGCTTGGCTACAGGGGGCAATCAGCCCCAGCATTTT,CASSLATGGNQPQHF
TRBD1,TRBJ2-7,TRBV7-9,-,TGTGCCAGCAGCTCCATACAGGGGACATACGAGCAGTACTTC,CASSSIQGTYEQYF
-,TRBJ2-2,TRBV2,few,TGTGCCAGCAGTACAGGGATCGGGGAGCTGTTTTTT,CASSTGIGELFF
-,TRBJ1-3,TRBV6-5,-,TGTGCCAGCAGTGAAAGGGGAACTGGAAACACCATATATTTT,CASSERGTGNTIYF
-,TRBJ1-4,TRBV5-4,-,TGTGCCAGCAGCTTGACAGGGTCGGGAAATGAAAAACTGTTTTTT,CASSLTGSGNEKLFF
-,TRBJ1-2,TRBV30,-,TGTGCCTGGAGTGCCAGCTATGGCTACACCTTC,CAWSASYGYTF
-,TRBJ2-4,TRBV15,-,TGTGCCAGCGGGATATTAAACATTCAGTACTTC,CASGILNIQYF
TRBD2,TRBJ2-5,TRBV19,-,TGTGCCAGTAGTATCCTAGCGGGAGAGTGGGAGACCCAGTACTTC,CASSILAGEWETQYF
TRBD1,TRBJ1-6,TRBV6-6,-,TGTGCCACCCGACAGGGGTCCAATTCACCCCTCCACTTT,CATRQGSNSPLHF
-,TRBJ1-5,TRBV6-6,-,TGTGCCAGCAGACGGACGGGGTCGGGGCAGCCCCAGCATTTT,CASRRTGSGQPQHF
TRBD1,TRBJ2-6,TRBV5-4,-,TGTGCCAGCAGCCCCGGGACAGGGAGCACCGGGGCCAACGTCCTGACTTTC,CASSPGTGSTGANVLTF
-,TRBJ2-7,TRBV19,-,TGTGCCAGTAGAGACTCAAACAACGAGCAGTACTTC,CASRDSNNEQYF
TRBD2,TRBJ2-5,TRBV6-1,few,TGTGCCAGCAGTGATAAGATAGCGGGAGGGGAGACCCAGTACTTC,CASSDKIAGGETQYF
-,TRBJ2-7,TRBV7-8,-,TGTGCCAGCAGACGTCAGGGGCGCAACTCCTACGAGCAGTACTTC,CASRRQGRNSYEQYF
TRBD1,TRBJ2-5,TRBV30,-,TGTGCCTGGAGTCATCATAATCTTCTTGAGGGGGCTGGGACCCAGTACTTC,CAWSHHNLLEGAGTQYF
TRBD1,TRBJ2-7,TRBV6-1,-,TGTGCCAGCCCAAGGACAGGGAATAGGTACGAGCAGTACTTC,CASPRTGNRYEQYF
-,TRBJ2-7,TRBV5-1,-,TGCGCCAGCAGCTCACCGGGATTAGCCTACGAGCAGTACTTC,CASSSPGLAYEQYF
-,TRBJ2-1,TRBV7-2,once,TGTGCCAGCAGCTTTCTGCCCCGCAGCGGTTTAAATAGGGATGAGCAGTTCTTC,CASSFLPRSGLNRDEQFF
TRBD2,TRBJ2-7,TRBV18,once,TGTGCCAGCTCACCCCTTAGCGGGGGTAGCTCCTACGAGCAGTACTTC,CASSPLSGGSSYEQYF
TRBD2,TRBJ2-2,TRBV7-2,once,TGTGCCAGCAGCTCTCGGGGTAGCGGGAGGTCGTACACCGGGGAGCTGTTTTTT,CASSSRGSGRSYTGELFF
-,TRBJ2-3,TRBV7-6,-,TGTGCCAGCAGCTTAATGGGCGATTTGGATACGCAGTATTTT,CASSLMGDLDTQYF
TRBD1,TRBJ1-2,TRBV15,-,TGTGCCACCAGCCGGGGACAGGGAGAGGGCTACACCTTC,CATSRGQGEGYTF
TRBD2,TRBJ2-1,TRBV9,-,TGTGCCAGCAGCGCGTATAAAGGACTAGACTACAATGAGCAGTTCTTC,CASSAYKGLDYNEQFF
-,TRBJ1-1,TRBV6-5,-,TGTGCCAGCAGCTCAGGGATTACTGAAGCTTTCTTT,CASSSGITEAFF
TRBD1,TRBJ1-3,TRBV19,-,TGTGCCAGTAGTCCGGCGGGACAGGGCATCATTGGAAACACCATATATTTT,CASSPAGQGIIGNTIYF
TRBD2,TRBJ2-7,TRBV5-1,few,TGCGCCAGCAGCTTGGCCATAGTAGCGGGGAGTCGAGTTTCGGACGAGCAGTACTTC,CASSLAIVAGSRVSDEQYF
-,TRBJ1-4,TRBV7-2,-,TGTGCCAGCAGCCCCCCGGGGTATAATGAAAAACTGTTTTTT,CASSPPGYNEKLFF
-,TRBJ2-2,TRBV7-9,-,TGTGCCAGCAGCCCGACAGCCTCGAACACCGGGGAGCTGTTTTTT,CASSPTASNTGELFF
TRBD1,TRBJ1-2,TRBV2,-,TGTGCCAGCAGTGACAGGGGGCCCTATGGCTACACCTTC,CASSDRGPYGYTF
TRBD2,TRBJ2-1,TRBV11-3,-,TGTGCCAGCAGCCCAGGGCGGGAGTTTAACAATGAGCAGTTCTTC,CASSPGREFNNEQFF
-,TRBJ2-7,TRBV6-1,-,TGTGCCAGCAGTGAAGGAGAGGCAGACGCCTACGAGCAGTACTTC,CASSEGEADAYEQYF
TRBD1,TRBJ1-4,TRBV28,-,TGTGCCAGCAGTACCCATACCGGGACAGGGGGTGAAAAACTGTTTTTT,CASSTHTGTGGEKLFF
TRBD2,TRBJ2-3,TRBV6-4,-,TGTGCCAGCAGTGACTCACTAGCGGGGGCAGATACGCAGTATTTT,CASSDSLAGADTQYF
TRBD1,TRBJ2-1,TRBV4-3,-,TGCGCCAGCAGCCAAGATGTTAACCAGGGGGCAGGGGATGAGCAGTTCTTC,CASSQDVNQGAGDEQFF
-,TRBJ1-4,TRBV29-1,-,TGCAGCGCCAAAAGGGGCCTCGGTGAAAAACTGTTTTTT,CSAKRGLGEKLFF
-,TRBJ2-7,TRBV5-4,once,TGTGCCAGCAGCCTTAAAAAGGACTTTACCTACGAGCAGTACTTC,CASSLKKDFTYEQYF
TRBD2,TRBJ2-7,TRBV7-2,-,TGTGCCAGCAGCCGGAGACTAGCGGGAGGTGGCAACGAGCAGTACTTC,CASSRRLAGGGNEQYF
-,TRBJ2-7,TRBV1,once,TGCACCAGCAGCCAAGTTATGTGGGCGGGAGGCCACCCCTCCTACGAGCAGTACTTC,CTSSQVMWAGGHPSYEQYF
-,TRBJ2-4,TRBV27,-,TGTGCCAGCAGTGTAGCGTATGCCAAAAACATTCAGTACTTC,CASSVAYAKNIQYF
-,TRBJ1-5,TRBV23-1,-,TGCGCCAGCAGTAACAATAGCCCCAATCAGCCCCAGCATTTT,CASSNNSPNQPQHF
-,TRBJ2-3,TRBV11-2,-,TGTGCCAGCAGCTCCCCAATCACAGATACGCAGTATTTT,CASSSPITDTQYF
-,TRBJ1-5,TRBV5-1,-,TGCGCCAGCAGCTTGGTCGGGGGTAGCAATCAGCCCCAGCATTTT,CASSLVGGSNQPQHF
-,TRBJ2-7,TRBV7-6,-,TGTGCCAGCAGCTTAAGTGAACAGGGCTGCGAGCAGTACTTC,CASSLSEQGCEQYF
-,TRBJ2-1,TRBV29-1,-,TGCAGCGTTGAAGATCCGGACACCTACAATGAGCAGTTCTTC,CSVEDPDTYNEQFF
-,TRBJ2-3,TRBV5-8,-,TGTGCCAGCAGCCTCCCCGGGGGACGCACAGATACGCAGTATTTT,CASSLPGGRTDTQYF
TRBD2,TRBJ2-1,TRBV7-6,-,TGTGCCAGCAGCTTGTTGCGGGGGGGGTACAATGAGCAGTTCTTC,CASSLLRGGYNEQFF
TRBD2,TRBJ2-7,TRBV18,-,TGTGCCAGCTCACCACGAGTCCGGACTAGCGCCTACTACGAGCAGTACTTC,CASSPRVRTSAYYEQYF
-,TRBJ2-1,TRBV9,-,TGTGCCAGCAGCGTGTCACACTACAATGAGCAGTTCTTC,CASSVSHYNEQFF
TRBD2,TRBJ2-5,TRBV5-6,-,TGTGCCAGCAGCCGGTACGGGGGGACCGAGGTGTCGCCAGAGACCCAGTACTTC,CASSRYGGTEVSPETQYF
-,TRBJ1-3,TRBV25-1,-,TGTGCCAGCATGGCAGTCTCTGGAAACACCATATATTTT,CASMAVSGNTIYF
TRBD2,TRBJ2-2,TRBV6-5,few,TGTGCCAGCAGTTCACTAGCGGGGGGGCAGGACGGGGAGCTGTTTTTT,CASSSLAGGQDGELFF